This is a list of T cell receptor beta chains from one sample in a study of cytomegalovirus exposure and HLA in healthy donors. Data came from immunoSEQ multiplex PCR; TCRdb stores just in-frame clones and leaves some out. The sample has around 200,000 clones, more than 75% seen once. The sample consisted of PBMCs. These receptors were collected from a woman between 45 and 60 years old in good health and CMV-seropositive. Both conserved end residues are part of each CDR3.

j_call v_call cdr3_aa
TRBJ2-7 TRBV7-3 CASSLGQGAPYEQYF
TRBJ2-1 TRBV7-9 CASSSPGTGGHNGQFF
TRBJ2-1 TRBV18 CASSPLGRRGNEQFF
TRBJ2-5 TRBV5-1 CASSLASGGAQTQYF
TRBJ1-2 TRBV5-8 CASSPRDRVYGYTF
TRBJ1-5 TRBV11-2 CASSLAGDQPQHF
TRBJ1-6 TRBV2 CASSRESSYNSPLHF
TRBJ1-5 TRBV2 CASSGPGQGIHQPQHF
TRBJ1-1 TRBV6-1 CASSKSTGNTEAFF
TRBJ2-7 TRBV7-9 CASSAPGQGPFEQYF
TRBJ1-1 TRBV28 CASSPYFQGARLTNTEAFF
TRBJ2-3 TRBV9 CASSVEGAGGRGDTQYF
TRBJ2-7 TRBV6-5 CASSPGPTGSYEQYF
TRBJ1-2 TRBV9 CASSLTGTGSNYGYTF
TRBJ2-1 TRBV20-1 CSATNYNEQFF
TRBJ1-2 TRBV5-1 CASSPTPGQTYGYTF
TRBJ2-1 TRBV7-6 CASSATSGTTYNEQFF
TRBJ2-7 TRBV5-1 CASSSPGLGYEQYF
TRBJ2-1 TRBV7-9 CSSSLAGLAGGFF
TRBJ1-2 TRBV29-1 CSVPPGNGYTF
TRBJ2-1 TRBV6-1 CASSEWGGGSSYNEQFF
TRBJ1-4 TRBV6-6 CASNPGQHEKLFF
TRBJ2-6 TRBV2 CASDQGAGANVLTF
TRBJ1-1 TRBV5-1 CASSDTGSTTEAFF
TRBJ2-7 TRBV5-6 CASGTLRGSGPYEQYF
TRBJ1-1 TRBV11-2 CASSILQGDTEAFF
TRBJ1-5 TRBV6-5 CASSYSTGVNQPQHF
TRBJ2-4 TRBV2 CASSAGRENIQYF
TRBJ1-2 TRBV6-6 CASSYSGGEGYTF
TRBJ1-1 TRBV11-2 CASSPVGGPTEAFF
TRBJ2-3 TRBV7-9 CASSALRGAGTDTQYF